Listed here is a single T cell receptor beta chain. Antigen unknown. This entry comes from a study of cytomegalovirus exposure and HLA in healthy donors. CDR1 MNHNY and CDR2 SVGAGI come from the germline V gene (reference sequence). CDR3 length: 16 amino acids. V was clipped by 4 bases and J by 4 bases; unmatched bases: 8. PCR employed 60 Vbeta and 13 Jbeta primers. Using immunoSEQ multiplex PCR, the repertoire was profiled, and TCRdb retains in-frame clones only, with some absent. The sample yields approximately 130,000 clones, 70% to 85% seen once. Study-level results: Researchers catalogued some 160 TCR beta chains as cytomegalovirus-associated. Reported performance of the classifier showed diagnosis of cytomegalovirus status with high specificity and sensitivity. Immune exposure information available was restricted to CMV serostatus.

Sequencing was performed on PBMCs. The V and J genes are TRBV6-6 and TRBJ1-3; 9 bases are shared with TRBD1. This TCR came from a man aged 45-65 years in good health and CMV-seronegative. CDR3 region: CASSLRTGERGNTIYF. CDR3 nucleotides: TGTGCCAGCAGTTTACGGACAGGGGAAAGGGGAAACACCATATATTTT.